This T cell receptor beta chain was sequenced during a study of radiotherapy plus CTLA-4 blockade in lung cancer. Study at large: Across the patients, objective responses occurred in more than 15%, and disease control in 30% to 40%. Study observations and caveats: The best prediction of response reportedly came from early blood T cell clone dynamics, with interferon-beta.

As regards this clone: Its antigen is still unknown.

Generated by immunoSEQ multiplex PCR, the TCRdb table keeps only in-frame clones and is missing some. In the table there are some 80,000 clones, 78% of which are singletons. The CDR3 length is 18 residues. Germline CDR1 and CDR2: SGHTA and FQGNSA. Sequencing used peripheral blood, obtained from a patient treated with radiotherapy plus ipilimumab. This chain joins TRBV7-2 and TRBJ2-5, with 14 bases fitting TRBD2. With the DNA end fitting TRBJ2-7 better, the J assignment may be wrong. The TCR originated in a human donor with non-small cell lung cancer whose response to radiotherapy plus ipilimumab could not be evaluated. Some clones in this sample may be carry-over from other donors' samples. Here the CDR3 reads CASSLARTSGGSSYEQYF. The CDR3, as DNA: TGTGCCAGCAGCTTAGCCCGGACTAGCGGGGGGAGCTCCTACGAGCAGTACTTC.